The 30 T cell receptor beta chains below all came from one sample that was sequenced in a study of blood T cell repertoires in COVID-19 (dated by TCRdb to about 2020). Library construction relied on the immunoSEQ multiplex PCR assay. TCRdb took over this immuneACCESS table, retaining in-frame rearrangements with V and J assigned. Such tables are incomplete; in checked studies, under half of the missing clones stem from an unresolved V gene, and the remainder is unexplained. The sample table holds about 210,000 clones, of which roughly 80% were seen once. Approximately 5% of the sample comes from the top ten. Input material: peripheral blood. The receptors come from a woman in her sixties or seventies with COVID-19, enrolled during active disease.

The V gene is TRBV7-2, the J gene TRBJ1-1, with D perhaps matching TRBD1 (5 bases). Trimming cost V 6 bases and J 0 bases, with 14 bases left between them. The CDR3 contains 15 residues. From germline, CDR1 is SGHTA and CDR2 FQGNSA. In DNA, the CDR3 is TGTGCCAGCAGGTTTGGGGCAGGGATGAACACTGAAGCTTTCTTT. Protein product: CASRFGAGMNTEAFF.

CDR3 nucleotides: TGTGCCAGCAGTTTATCCCCGGACAGGGGTAAACCCCAGCATTTT. Amino acid sequence: CASSLSPDRGKPQHF. The chain recombines TRBV28 with TRBJ1-5; 9 nucleotides agree with TRBD1. This CDR3 comprises 15 residues. Losses at the gene ends were 1 base for V and 10 bases for J; bases not matched to a gene: 8. Germline V gives CDR1 MDHEN, CDR2 SYDVKM.

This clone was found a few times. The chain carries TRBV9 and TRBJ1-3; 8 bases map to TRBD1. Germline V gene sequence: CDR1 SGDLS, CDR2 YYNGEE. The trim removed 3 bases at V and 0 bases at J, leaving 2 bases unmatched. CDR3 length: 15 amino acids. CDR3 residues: CASSATGGSGNTIYF. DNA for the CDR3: TGTGCCAGCAGCGCTACAGGGGGCTCTGGAAACACCATATATTTT.

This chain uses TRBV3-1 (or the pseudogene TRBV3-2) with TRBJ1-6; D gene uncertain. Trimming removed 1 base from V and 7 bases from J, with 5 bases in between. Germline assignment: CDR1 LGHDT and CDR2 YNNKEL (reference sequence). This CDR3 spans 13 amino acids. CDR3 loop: CASSQVRNSPLHF. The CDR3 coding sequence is TGTGCCAGCAGCCAAGTTCGGAATTCACCCCTCCACTTT.

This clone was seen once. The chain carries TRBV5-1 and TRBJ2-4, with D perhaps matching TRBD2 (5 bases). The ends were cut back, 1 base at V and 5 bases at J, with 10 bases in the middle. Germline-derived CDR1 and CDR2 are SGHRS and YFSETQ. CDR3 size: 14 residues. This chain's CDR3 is CASSLQEEENIQYF. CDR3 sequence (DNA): TGCGCCAGCAGCTTGCAGGAGGAGGAAAACATTCAGTACTTC.

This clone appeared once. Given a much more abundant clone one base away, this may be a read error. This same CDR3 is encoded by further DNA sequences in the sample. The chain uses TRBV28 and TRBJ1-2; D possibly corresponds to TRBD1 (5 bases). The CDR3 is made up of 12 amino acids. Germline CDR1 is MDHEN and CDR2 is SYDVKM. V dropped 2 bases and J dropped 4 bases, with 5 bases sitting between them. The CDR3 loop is CASSLQGYGYTF. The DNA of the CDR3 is TGTGCCAGCAGTTTACAGGGCTATGGCTACACCTTC.

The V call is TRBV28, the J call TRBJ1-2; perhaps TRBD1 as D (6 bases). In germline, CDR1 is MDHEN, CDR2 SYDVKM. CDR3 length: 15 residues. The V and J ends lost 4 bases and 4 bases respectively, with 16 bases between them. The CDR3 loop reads CASSSQAGGAYGYTF. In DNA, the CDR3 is TGTGCCAGCAGTTCCCAAGCGGGGGGGGCCTATGGCTACACCTTC.

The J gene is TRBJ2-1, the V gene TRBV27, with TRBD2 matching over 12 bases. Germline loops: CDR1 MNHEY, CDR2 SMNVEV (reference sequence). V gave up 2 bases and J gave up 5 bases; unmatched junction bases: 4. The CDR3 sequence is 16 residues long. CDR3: CASSLRLAGANNEQFF. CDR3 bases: TGTGCCAGCAGTTTAAGACTAGCGGGAGCAAACAATGAGCAGTTCTTC.

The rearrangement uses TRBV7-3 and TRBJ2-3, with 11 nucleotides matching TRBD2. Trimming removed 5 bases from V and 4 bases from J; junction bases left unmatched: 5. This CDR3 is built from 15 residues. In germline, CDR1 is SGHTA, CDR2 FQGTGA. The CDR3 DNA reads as TGTGCCAGCAGCCTTACTAGCGGGAGATCAGATACGCAGTATTTT. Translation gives CASSLTSGRSDTQYF.

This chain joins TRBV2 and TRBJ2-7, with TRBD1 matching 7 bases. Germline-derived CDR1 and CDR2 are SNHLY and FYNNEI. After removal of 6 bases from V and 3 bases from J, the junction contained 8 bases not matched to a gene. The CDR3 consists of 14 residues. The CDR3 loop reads CASRRQGMIYEQYF. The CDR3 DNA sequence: TGTGCCAGCAGAAGACAGGGTATGATCTACGAGCAGTACTTC.

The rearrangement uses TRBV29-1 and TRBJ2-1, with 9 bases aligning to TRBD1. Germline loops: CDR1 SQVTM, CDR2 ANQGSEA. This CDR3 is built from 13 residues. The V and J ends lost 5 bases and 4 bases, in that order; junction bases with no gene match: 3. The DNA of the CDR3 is TGCAGCGTTCCGGACAGGGGTTACAATGAGCAGTTCTTC. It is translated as CSVPDRGYNEQFF.

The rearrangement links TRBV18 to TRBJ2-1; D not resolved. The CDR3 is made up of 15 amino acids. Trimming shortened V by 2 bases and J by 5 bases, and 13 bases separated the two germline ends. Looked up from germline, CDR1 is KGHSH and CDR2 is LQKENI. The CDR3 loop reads CASSPYAASDNEQFF. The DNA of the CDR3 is TGTGCCAGCTCACCATATGCAGCTAGTGACAATGAGCAGTTCTTC.

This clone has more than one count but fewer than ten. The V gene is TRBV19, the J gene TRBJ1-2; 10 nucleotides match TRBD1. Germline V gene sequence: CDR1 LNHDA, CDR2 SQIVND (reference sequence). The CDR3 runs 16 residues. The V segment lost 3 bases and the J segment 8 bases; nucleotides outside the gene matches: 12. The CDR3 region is CASSIALLGQGRGYTF. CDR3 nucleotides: TGTGCCAGTAGTATTGCCCTGTTGGGACAGGGGCGAGGCTACACCTTC.

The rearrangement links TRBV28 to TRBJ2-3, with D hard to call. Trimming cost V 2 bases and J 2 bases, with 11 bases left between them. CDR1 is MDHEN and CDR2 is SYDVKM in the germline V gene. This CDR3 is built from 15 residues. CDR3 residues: CASSLGRWNTDTQYF. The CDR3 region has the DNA TGTGCCAGCAGTTTAGGGCGATGGAACACAGATACGCAGTATTTT.

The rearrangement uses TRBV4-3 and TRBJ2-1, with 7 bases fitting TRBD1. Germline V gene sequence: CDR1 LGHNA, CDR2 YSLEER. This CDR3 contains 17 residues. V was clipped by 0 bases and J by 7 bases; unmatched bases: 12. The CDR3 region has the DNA TGCGCCAGCAGCCAAGATAATATAGGGGGCGGGTCGAATGAGCAGTTCTTC. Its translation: CASSQDNIGGGSNEQFF.

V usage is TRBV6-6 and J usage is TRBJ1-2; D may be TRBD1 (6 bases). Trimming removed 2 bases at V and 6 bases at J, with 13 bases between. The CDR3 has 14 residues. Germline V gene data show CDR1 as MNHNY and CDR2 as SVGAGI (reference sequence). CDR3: CASSYQDRAHGYTF. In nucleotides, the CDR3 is TGTGCCAGCAGTTACCAGGACAGAGCGCATGGCTACACCTTC.

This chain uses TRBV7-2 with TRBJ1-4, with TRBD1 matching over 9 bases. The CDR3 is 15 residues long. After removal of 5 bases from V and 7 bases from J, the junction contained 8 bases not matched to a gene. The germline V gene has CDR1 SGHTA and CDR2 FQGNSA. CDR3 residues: CASSIGQGRGEKLFF. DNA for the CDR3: TGTGCCAGCAGCATCGGACAGGGGCGGGGTGAAAAACTGTTTTTT. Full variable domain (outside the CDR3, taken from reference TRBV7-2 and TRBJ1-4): GAGVSQSPSNKVTEKGKDVELRCDPISGHTALYWYRQSLGQGLEFLIYFQGNSAPDKSGLPSDRFSAERTGGSVSTLTIQRTQQEDSAVYLCASSIGQGRGEKLFFGSGTQLSVL.

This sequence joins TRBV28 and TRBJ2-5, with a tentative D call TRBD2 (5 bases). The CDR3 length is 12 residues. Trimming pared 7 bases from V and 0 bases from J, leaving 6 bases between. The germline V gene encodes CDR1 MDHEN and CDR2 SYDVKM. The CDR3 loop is CASTGNQETQYF. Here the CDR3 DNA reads TGTGCCAGCACCGGGAACCAAGAGACCCAGTACTTC.

CDR3 coding DNA: TGTGCCAGCAGCCAAGGGACCCTAACAGGGGATGAAAAACTGTTTTTT. Translating gives CASSQGTLTGDEKLFF. V gene TRBV3-1 (or the pseudogene TRBV3-2) combines with J gene TRBJ1-4, with 7 nucleotides matching TRBD1. CDR3 length: 16 amino acids. In germline, CDR1 is LGHDT, CDR2 YNNKEL (reference sequence). Trimming took 1 base from V and 6 from J; bases not matched to a gene: 8.

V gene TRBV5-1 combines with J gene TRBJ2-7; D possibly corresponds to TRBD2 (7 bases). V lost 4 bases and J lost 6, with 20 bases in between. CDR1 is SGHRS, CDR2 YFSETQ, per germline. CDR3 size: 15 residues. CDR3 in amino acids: CASSPLRGGYGEQYF. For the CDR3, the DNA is TGCGCCAGCAGCCCCCTTAGGGGGGGCTACGGCGAGCAGTACTTC. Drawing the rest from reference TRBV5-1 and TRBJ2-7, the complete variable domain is KAGVTQTPRYLIKTRGQQVTLSCSPISGHRSVSWYQQTPGQGLQFLFEYFSETQRNKGNFPGRFSGRQFSNSRSEMNVSTLELGDSALYLCASSPLRGGYGEQYFGPGTRLTVT.

CDR3 loop: CASSFRSMNTEAFF. DNA for the CDR3: TGTGCCAGCAGTTTCCGGAGCATGAACACTGAAGCTTTCTTT. The chain links TRBV27 to TRBJ1-1; D remains unclear. CDR3 size: 14 residues. The V end lost 3 bases, the J end lost 0 bases, and 8 bases lay between the germline ends. Looked up from germline, CDR1 is MNHEY and CDR2 is SMNVEV (reference sequence).

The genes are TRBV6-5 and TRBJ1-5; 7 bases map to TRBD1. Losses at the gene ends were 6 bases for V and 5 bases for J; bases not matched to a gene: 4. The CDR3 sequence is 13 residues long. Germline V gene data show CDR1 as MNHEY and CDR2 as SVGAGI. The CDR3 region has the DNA TGTGCCAGCAGACAAGGACAGGATCAGCCCCAGCATTTT. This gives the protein CASRQGQDQPQHF.

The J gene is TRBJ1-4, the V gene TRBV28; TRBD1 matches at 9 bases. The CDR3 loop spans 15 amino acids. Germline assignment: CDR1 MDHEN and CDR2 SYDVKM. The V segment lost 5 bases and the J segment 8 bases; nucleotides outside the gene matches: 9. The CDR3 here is CASSTPGTGTEKLFF. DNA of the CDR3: TGTGCCAGCAGTACTCCCGGGACAGGGACCGAAAAACTGTTTTTT.

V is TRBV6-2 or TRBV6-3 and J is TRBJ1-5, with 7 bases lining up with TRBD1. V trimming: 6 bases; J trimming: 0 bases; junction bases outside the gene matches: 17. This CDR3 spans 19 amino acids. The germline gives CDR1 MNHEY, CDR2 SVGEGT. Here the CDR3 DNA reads TGTGCCAGCAGCCCTCAGGGGACAGCAGCTTTTCATAGCAATCAGCCCCAGCATTTT. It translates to CASSPQGTAAFHSNQPQHF.

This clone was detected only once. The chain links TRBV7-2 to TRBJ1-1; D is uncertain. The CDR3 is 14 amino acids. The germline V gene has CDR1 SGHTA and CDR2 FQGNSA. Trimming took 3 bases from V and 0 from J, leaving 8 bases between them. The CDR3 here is CASSFSLVNTEAFF. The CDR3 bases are TGTGCCAGCAGCTTTAGCTTGGTGAACACTGAAGCTTTCTTT.

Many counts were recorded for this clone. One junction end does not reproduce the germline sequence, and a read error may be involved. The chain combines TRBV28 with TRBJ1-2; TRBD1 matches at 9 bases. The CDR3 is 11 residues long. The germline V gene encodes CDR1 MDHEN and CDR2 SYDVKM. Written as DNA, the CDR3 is TGTGCCAGCAGCTCGGACAGGGGAGCTGTCTTC. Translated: CASSSDRGAVF.

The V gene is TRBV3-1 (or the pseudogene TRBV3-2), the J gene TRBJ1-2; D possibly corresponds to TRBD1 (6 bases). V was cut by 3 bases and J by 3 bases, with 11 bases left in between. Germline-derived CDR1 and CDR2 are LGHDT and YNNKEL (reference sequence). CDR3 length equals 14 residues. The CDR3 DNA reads TGTGCCAGCAGCCACACACAGGGATACTATGGCTACACCTTC. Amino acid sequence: CASSHTQGYYGYTF.

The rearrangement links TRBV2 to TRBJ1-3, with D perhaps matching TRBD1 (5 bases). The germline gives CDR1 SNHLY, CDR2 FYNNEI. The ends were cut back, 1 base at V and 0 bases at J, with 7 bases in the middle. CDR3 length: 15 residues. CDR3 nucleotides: TGTGCCAGCAGTGAAGGGGGCTTCTCTGGAAACACCATATATTTT. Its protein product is CASSEGGFSGNTIYF.

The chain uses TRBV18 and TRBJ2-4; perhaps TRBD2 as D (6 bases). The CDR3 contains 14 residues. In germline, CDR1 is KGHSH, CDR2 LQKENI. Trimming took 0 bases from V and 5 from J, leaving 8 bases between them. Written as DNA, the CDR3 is TGTGCCAGCTCACCACCGACTAGTCAAAACATTCAGTACTTC. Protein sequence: CASSPPTSQNIQYF.

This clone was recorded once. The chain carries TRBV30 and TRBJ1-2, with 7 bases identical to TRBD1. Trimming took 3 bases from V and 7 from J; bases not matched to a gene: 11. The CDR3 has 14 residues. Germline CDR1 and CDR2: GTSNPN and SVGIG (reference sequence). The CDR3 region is CAWRLTGARSGYTF. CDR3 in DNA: TGTGCCTGGAGGTTAACAGGGGCGCGGAGTGGCTACACCTTC.